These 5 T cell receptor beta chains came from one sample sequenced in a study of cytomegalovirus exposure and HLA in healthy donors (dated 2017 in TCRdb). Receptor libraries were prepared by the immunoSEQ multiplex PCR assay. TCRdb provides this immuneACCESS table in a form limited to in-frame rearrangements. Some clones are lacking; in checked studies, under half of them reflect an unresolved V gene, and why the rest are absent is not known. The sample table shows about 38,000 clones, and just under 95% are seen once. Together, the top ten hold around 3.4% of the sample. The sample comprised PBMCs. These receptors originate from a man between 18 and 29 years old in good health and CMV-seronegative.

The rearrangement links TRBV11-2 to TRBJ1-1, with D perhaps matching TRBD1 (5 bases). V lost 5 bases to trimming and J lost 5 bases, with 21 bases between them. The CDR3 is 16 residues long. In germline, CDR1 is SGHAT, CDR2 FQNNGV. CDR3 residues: CASSPYPGRLRTEAFF. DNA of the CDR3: TGTGCCAGCAGCCCCTACCCAGGGAGGCTTCGAACTGAAGCTTTCTTT.

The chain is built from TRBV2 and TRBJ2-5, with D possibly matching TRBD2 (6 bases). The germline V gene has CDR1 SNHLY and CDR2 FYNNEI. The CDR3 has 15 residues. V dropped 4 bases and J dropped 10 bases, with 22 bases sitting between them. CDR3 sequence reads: CASSGTRGSGDDQYF. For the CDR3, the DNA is TGTGCCAGCAGTGGCACAAGGGGCTCGGGGGATGACCAGTACTTC.

CDR3 DNA: TGTGCCAGCAGCCTCGTTGGCGGGAGGGCCTACTCTGGGGCCAACGTCCTGACTTTC. It encodes CASSLVGGRAYSGANVLTF. The chain carries TRBV11-2 and TRBJ2-6; 9 nucleotides match TRBD2. CDR1 SGHAT and CDR2 FQNNGV come from the germline V gene. The CDR3 is 19 amino acids. J was trimmed by 0 bases and V by 5 bases; bases with no gene match: 11.

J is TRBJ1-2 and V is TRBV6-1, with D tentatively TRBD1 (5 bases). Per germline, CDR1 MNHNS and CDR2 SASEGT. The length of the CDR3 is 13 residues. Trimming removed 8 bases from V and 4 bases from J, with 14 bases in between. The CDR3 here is CASSRGTTYGYTF. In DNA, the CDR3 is TGTGCCAGCTCTCGGGGGACCACCTATGGCTACACCTTC.

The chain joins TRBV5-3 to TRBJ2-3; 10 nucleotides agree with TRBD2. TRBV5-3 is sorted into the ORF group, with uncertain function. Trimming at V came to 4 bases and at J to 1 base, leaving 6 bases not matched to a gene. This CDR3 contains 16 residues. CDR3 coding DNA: TGTGCCAGAAGCCTGACCGGGACTAGCGGCACAGATACGCAGTATTTT. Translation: CARSLTGTSGTDTQYF.